The 15 T cell receptor beta chains below were found in one sample sequenced in a study of T cell responses to AZD1222 COVID-19 vaccine. Clones were read by immunoSEQ multiplex PCR, and TCRdb kept only the in-frame ones, dropping some. The repertoire holds more than 65,000 clones, with approximately 80% as singletons. This material consisted of peripheral blood, taken on day 0 of AZD1222 vaccination. The receptors derive from an adult in good health.

This chain links TRBV12-3 or TRBV12-4 with TRBJ1-6, with 7 bases identical to TRBD1. The CDR3 is made up of 13 amino acids. After removal of 6 bases from V and 10 bases from J, the junction contained 6 bases not matched to a gene. The CDR3 coding sequence is TGTGCCAGCAGCGGACAGGCACTCTCACCCCTCCACTTT. Protein: CASSGQALSPLHF.

The V gene is TRBV2, the J gene TRBJ1-5, with 7 bases aligning to TRBD1. Trimming removed 6 bases from V and 3 bases from J; junction bases left unmatched: 8. Germline V lookup: CDR1 SNHLY, CDR2 FYNNEI. The CDR3 length is 15 residues. The CDR3 protein is CASRETGLLNQPQHF. The DNA of the CDR3 is TGTGCCAGCAGAGAGACAGGGCTCCTCAATCAGCCCCAGCATTTT.

In regard to this clone: The same CDR3 can be traced to other DNA sequences in this sample. The genes are TRBV7-9 and TRBJ2-7, with D maybe TRBD2 (6 bases). Trimming stripped 6 bases from V and 4 bases from J, with 10 bases between. CDR1 SEHNR and CDR2 FQNEAQ come from the germline V gene (reference sequence). The CDR3 spans 12 residues. The CDR3 loop is CASSRGTYEQYF. CDR3 bases: TGTGCCAGCAGTCGCGGGACGTACGAGCAGTACTTC. Complete variable domain (other parts from reference TRBV7-9 and TRBJ2-7): DTGVSQNPRHKITKRGQNVTFRCDPISEHNRLYWYRQTLGQGPEFLTYFQNEAQLEKSRLLSDRFSAERPKGSFSTLEIQRTEQGDSAMYLCASSRGTYEQYFGPGTRLTVT.

J is TRBJ2-2 and V is TRBV11-2; D may match TRBD1 or TRBD2 (6 bases each). The CDR3 runs 17 residues. The germline V and J ends were trimmed by 3 bases and 3 bases, with 17 bases remaining between them. In germline, CDR1 is SGHAT, CDR2 FQNNGV. The CDR3 sequence is CASSFSSVGGDTGELFF. CDR3 in DNA: TGTGCCAGCAGCTTTAGTTCTGTGGGGGGCGACACCGGGGAGCTGTTTTTT.

This clone appeared a single time. V usage is TRBV6-5 and J usage is TRBJ1-2; no clear D. This CDR3 has 13 residues. The germline gives CDR1 MNHEY, CDR2 SVGAGI. Trimming shortened V by 2 bases and J by 1 base, and 5 bases separated the two germline ends. DNA of the CDR3: TGTGCCAGCAGTTACGCGGATAACTATGGCTACACCTTC. It yields the protein CASSYADNYGYTF.

V usage is TRBV11-2 and J usage is TRBJ1-5; a weak D match, TRBD1 (5 bases). The V gene lost 0 bases and the J gene lost 2 bases, with 11 bases spanning the gap. The germline CDR1 and CDR2 sequences are SGHAT and FQNNGV. This CDR3 has 16 amino acids. The CDR3 protein is CASSLDIGGGNQPQHF. The CDR3 nucleotides are TGTGCCAGCAGCTTAGATATTGGGGGTGGCAATCAGCCCCAGCATTTT.

The chain uses TRBV10-1 and TRBJ1-1; 11 bases align to TRBD1. This CDR3 has 16 amino acids. Per the germline V gene, CDR1 is WNHNN and CDR2 is SYGVQD (reference sequence). J gave up 6 bases and V 6 bases, and 12 bases lay outside the gene matches. This CDR3 is CASRMGQGGPRAEAFF. The CDR3 bases are TGCGCCAGCAGGATGGGACAGGGGGGACCGAGGGCTGAAGCTTTCTTT.

This clone was found once. V and J are TRBV7-2 and TRBJ2-1; no definite D call. V lost 5 bases and J 4 bases, leaving 12 bases between the germline ends. CDR3 length: 14 amino acids. Germline V lookup: CDR1 SGHTA, CDR2 FQGNSA. As DNA, the CDR3 is TGTGCCAGCAGCCCTCAGCTGGGGTACAATGAGCAGTTCTTC. Encoded protein: CASSPQLGYNEQFF.

The chain carries TRBV6-5 and TRBJ1-2, with no clear D. The CDR3 spans 13 residues. Germline V gene sequence: CDR1 MNHEY, CDR2 SVGAGI. V was cut by 6 bases and J by 6 bases, with 14 bases left in between. The CDR3, as DNA: TGTGCCAGCAGATCCGGACTCTACGATGGCTACACCTTC. Protein sequence: CASRSGLYDGYTF.

This chain's CDR3 is CASSLVTQETQYF. CDR3 DNA sequence: TGTGCCAGCAGCCTGGTGACACAAGAGACCCAGTACTTC. This rearrangement joins TRBV6-2 or TRBV6-3 to TRBJ2-5; D uncertain. This CDR3 spans 13 amino acids. With 6 bases removed from V and 2 bases from J, the gap between germline ends came to 10 bases. CDR1 MNHEY and CDR2 SVGEGT come from the germline V gene.

The V gene is TRBV5-4, the J gene TRBJ2-3, with 10 nucleotides matching TRBD2. CDR1 SGHNT and CDR2 YYREEE come from the germline V gene (reference sequence). The V and J ends lost 4 bases and 5 bases, in that order; junction bases with no gene match: 10. The CDR3 sequence is 16 residues long. The CDR3 coding sequence is TGTGCCAGCAGCACCCGGACTAGCGGAAGGGGAGATACGCAGTATTTT. It is translated as CASSTRTSGRGDTQYF.

The V gene is TRBV18, the J gene TRBJ2-7, with D unclear. The CDR3 covers 12 residues. Germline V gene sequence: CDR1 KGHSH, CDR2 LQKENI. V was pared by 3 bases and J by 2 bases, with 5 bases between. Here the CDR3 reads CASSPFPYEQYF. For the CDR3, the DNA is TGTGCCAGCTCACCGTTCCCCTACGAGCAGTACTTC.

The chain uses TRBV3-1 (or the pseudogene TRBV3-2) and TRBJ1-1, with a possible D match to TRBD1 (6 bases). This CDR3 region has 14 residues. V lost 4 bases, J lost 5 bases, and 14 bases lay in between. Germline CDR1 reads LGHDT; CDR2 reads YNNKEL (reference sequence). The CDR3 DNA reads as TGTGCCAGCAGCCGGGGACAAGGGGAGACTGAAGCTTTCTTT. The encoded protein is CASSRGQGETEAFF.

The V call is TRBV9, the J call TRBJ1-2, with 9 nucleotides matching TRBD1. The CDR3 extends over 17 amino acids. CDR1 SGDLS and CDR2 YYNGEE come from the germline V gene. The trim removed 0 bases at V and 3 bases at J, leaving 9 bases unmatched. The CDR3 nucleotides read TGTGCCAGCAGCGTAGGGGGACAGGGCTCTCTTTACTATGGCTACACCTTC. Translating it yields CASSVGGQGSLYYGYTF.

This clone has a single count. The chain is built from TRBV4-2 and TRBJ1-5; possibly TRBD1 for D (5 bases). V lost 0 bases, J lost 9 bases, and 18 bases lay in between. The length of the CDR3 is 16 residues. Germline V gene data show CDR1 as LGHNA and CDR2 as YNFKEQ. CDR3: CASSQDPAGAGGPQHF. The CDR3 DNA follows: TGTGCCAGCAGCCAAGATCCGGCCGGGGCCGGGGGGCCCCAGCATTTT.